The entry below gives a single T cell receptor beta chain sequence along with its context. The repertoire was sequenced with immunoSEQ multiplex PCR; TCRdb's copy has only in-frame clones and lacks some. The sample lists hundreds of thousands of clones, 90% seen once, with 5.5% to 7.5% in the top ten. This CDR3 comprises 18 residues. CDR1 KGHSH and CDR2 LQKENI come from the germline V gene. Trimming cost V 2 bases and J 5 bases; bases outside gene matches: 13. The data originate from a study of control samples from healthy donors and cancer patients. Sequences were obtained from PBMCs. The clonotype originates from a man aged 40-50 years with head and neck cancer. The rearrangement links TRBV18 to TRBJ2-5; TRBD2 agrees at 11 bases. CDR3 loop: CASSPVLAGGTYKETQYF. DNA of the CDR3: TGTGCCAGCTCACCAGTGCTAGCGGGAGGAACATATAAGGAGACCCAGTACTTC.